This paragraph covers one TCR beta chain sequence. Its specificity is not known. This entry comes from a study of T cell repertoires in cytomegalovirus infection. Across the whole study: CMV epitopes used comprised recently identified HLA-C-restricted ones and well-studied HLA-B-restricted ones. Whole-study results and caveats: Dominating the ex vivo response were HLA-C-restricted CMV-specific TCR beta clonotypes.

Trimming cost V 6 bases and J 4 bases, with 13 bases left between them. The CDR3 has 14 residues. A single record per CDR3 protein comes from TCRdb applying MiXCR to the reads. The table includes around 540,000 distinct CDR3 sequences, around 30% detected once. The chain links TRBV12-3 or TRBV12-4 to TRBJ1-3; possible D gene TRBD1, 5 bases. The sequence derives from a human donor in good health (CMV status not recorded). Some clones in this sample may be carry-over from other donors' samples. This sample comprised cultured PBMCs, obtained from culture after CMV antigen stimulation. The CDR3 DNA reads as TGTGCCAGCAGAGGGACGTTAGAAGGAAACACCATATATTTT. This translates into CASRGTLEGNTIYF.